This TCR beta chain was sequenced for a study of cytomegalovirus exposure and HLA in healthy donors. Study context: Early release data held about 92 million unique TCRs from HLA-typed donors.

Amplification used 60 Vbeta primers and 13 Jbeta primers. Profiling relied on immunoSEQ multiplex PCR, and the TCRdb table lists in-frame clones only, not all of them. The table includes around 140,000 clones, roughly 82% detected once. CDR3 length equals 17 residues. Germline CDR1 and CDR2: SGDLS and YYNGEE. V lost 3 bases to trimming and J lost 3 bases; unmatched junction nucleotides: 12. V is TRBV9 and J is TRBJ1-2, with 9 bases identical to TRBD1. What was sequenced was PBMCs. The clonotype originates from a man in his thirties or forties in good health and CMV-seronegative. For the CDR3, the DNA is TGTGCCAGCAGCGCGAGGGGGACAGGGCGGGAAGACTATGGCTACACCTTC. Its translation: CASSARGTGREDYGYTF.